Below, 32 T cell receptor beta chains from the same sample are listed, as sequenced in a study of blood T cell repertoires in COVID-19. The table came from immunoSEQ multiplex PCR; TCRdb's copy has only in-frame clones and leaves some out. The sample includes some 99,000 clones, about 90% of them seen just once. The material sequenced was peripheral blood. The source is a human donor in a cohort sampled during active COVID-19.

This rearrangement joins TRBV20-1 to TRBJ1-1, with D unresolved. The CDR3 totals 11 residues. CDR1 and CDR2 from the germline V gene are DFQATT and SNEGSKA (reference sequence). The germline V and J ends were trimmed by 6 bases and 0 bases, with 5 bases remaining between them. In DNA form, the CDR3 reads TGCAGTGCGGCCATGAACACTGAAGCTTTCTTT. It is translated as CSAAMNTEAFF.

The chain uses TRBV5-1 and TRBJ2-7; 10 bases fit TRBD1. Germline assignment: CDR1 SGHRS and CDR2 YFSETQ. This CDR3 has 15 residues. V trimming: 6 bases; J trimming: 2 bases; junction bases outside the gene matches: 8. The CDR3 sequence is CASKYRDRGTYEQYF. The CDR3, as DNA: TGCGCCAGCAAGTACCGGGACAGGGGCACCTACGAGCAGTACTTC.

The chain joins TRBV13 to TRBJ2-1; D might be TRBD2 (6 bases). This CDR3 has 13 amino acids. Germline V gene lookup returns CDR1 PRHDT and CDR2 FYEKMQ (reference sequence). The germline V and J ends were trimmed by 7 bases and 4 bases, with 11 bases remaining between them. DNA of the CDR3: TGTGCCAGCACTCGGGGGATTTACAATGAGCAGTTCTTC. This codes for CASTRGIYNEQFF.

This clone was detected once. This chain connects TRBV4-1 to TRBJ2-5; D is perhaps TRBD1 (6 bases). The V gene lost 1 base and the J gene lost 3 bases, with 12 bases spanning the gap. CDR3 length: 15 residues. The germline CDR1 and CDR2 sequences are MGHRA and YSYEKL. The CDR3 DNA sequence: TGCGCCAGCAGCCAAGTCAACAGGGCTGAAGAGACCCAGTACTTC. As protein: CASSQVNRAEETQYF.

The chain is built from TRBV6-2 or TRBV6-3 and TRBJ2-1, with D maybe TRBD1 (5 bases). The germline V and J ends were trimmed by 4 bases and 5 bases, with 6 bases remaining between them. From germline, CDR1 is MNHEY and CDR2 SVGEGT. The CDR3 covers 12 residues. CDR3 coding DNA: TGTGCCAGCAGTTGGGGCCACAATGAGCAGTTCTTC. It codes for CASSWGHNEQFF.

The gene calls are TRBV19 and TRBJ2-1; D remains ambiguous. Trimming cost V 4 bases and J 7 bases, with 20 bases left between them. Germline loops: CDR1 LNHDA, CDR2 SQIVND (reference sequence). The CDR3 has 16 amino acids. This chain's CDR3 is CASSTFYASNRNEQFF. CDR3 coding DNA: TGTGCCAGTAGTACCTTCTATGCGTCTAACCGGAATGAGCAGTTCTTC.

The chain couples TRBV9 to TRBJ1-1, with TRBD1 matching over 7 bases. After removal of 3 bases from V and 3 bases from J, the junction contained 14 bases not matched to a gene. The germline V gene encodes CDR1 SGDLS and CDR2 YYNGEE. CDR3 size: 17 residues. CDR3 nucleotide sequence: TGTGCCAGCAGCGCCACGCCGGCCAGGGGGTGGGACACTGAAGCTTTCTTT. Protein: CASSATPARGWDTEAFF.

This chain links TRBV11-3 with TRBJ2-7; 9 bases align to TRBD2. The J segment lost 6 bases and the V segment lost 5 bases, leaving 17 bases of the junction unmatched. The CDR3 extends over 17 amino acids. CDR1 and CDR2 from the germline V gene are SGHNT and YENEEA. In DNA, the CDR3 is TGTGCCAGCAGCCTAAACAAGCGGGAGGTACTTTCGTGCGAGCAGTACTTC. It translates to CASSLNKREVLSCEQYF.

This chain connects TRBV7-9 to TRBJ1-6; D gene uncertain. Trimming took 1 base from V and 6 from J, leaving 10 bases between them. This CDR3 region has 15 residues. Germline values: CDR1 SEHNR, CDR2 FQNEAQ (reference sequence). The CDR3 DNA reads TGTGCCAGCAGCTTAGGAGGGAGCCGTAATTCACCCCTCCACTTT. Translating it yields CASSLGGSRNSPLHF.

The gene calls are TRBV16 and TRBJ1-1, with a possible D match to TRBD1 (6 bases). V lost 4 bases and J 3 bases, leaving 18 bases between the germline ends. The germline CDR1 and CDR2 sequences are KGHSY and FQNENV. The CDR3 is 16 residues long. The CDR3 sequence is CASSPRQDISHTEAFF. Here the CDR3 DNA reads TGTGCCAGCAGCCCTCGACAGGACATCTCCCACACTGAAGCTTTCTTT.

In this sample, this clone turned up once. CDR3 protein: CASSPRVSGGEQYF. The CDR3 DNA reads as TGTGCCAGCAGTCCCCGGGTCTCGGGGGGCGAGCAGTACTTC. This rearrangement joins TRBV27 to TRBJ2-7; 7 nucleotides line up with TRBD2. The CDR3 runs 14 residues. The germline V gene has CDR1 MNHEY and CDR2 SMNVEV (reference sequence). V was pared by 5 bases and J by 6 bases, with 10 bases of the junction left unmatched.

This chain uses TRBV5-1 with TRBJ2-3, with a tentative D call TRBD1 (6 bases). The V and J ends lost 4 bases and 6 bases respectively, with 12 bases between them. Germline CDR1 and CDR2: SGHRS and YFSETQ. The CDR3 is 13 amino acids. In DNA form, the CDR3 reads TGCGCCAGCAGCGTTTCAGGGGAGGATACGCAGTATTTT. Its translation: CASSVSGEDTQYF.

The chain links TRBV5-1 to TRBJ1-2, with 8 positions matching TRBD1. Unmatched junction bases numbered 19, after V lost 7 bases and J lost 8 bases. CDR1 is SGHRS, CDR2 YFSETQ, per germline. The CDR3 loop spans 16 amino acids. The CDR3 reads CASATRGTGDRGGYTF. CDR3 nucleotide sequence: TGCGCCAGCGCTACACGGGGGACAGGCGACCGTGGGGGCTACACCTTC.

V is TRBV11-2 and J is TRBJ1-1; D may be TRBD1 (5 bases). There are 12 residues in the CDR3. Trimming shortened V by 5 bases and J by 7 bases, and 11 bases separated the two germline ends. Germline V lookup: CDR1 SGHAT, CDR2 FQNNGV. In nucleotides, the CDR3 is TGTGCCAGCAGCCCTGGGGGGGTTGAAGCTTTCTTT. It specifies CASSPGGVEAFF.

The rearrangement joins TRBV11-1 to TRBJ2-3; 11 positions agree with TRBD2. This CDR3 is 16 amino acids long. CDR1 is SGHAT and CDR2 is FQDESV in the germline V gene (reference sequence). V was pared by 3 bases and J by 4 bases, with 6 bases of the junction left unmatched. The DNA for the CDR3 is TGTGCCAGCAGCTTCATAGCGGGGGGGCCTTCAGATACGCAGTATTTT. It yields the protein CASSFIAGGPSDTQYF.

The chain joins TRBV28 to TRBJ1-1, with D maybe TRBD1 (6 bases). Germline lookup yields CDR1 MDHEN and CDR2 SYDVKM. V lost 7 bases to trimming and J lost 6 bases, with 18 bases between them. This CDR3 is built from 14 residues. Written as DNA, the CDR3 is TGTGCCAGCACCCCAGGGGCAGCTTTCGCTGAAGCTTTCTTT. Its protein is CASTPGAAFAEAFF.

The chain couples TRBV7-8 to TRBJ2-7; 12 bases line up with TRBD2. Unmatched junction bases numbered 6, after V lost 0 bases and J lost 0 bases. The CDR3 sequence is 18 residues long. Germline-derived CDR1 and CDR2 are SGHVS and FQNEAQ. The CDR3 loop is CASSLARLAGESSYEQYF. CDR3 nucleotides: TGTGCCAGCAGCTTAGCGCGACTAGCGGGAGAGTCCTCCTACGAGCAGTACTTC.

This clone appeared a single time. The chain uses TRBV5-8 and TRBJ2-7, with TRBD1 matching over 7 bases. The CDR3 extends over 15 amino acids. Germline V lookup: CDR1 SGHTS, CDR2 YDEGEE. The V gene end was trimmed by 5 bases and the J gene end by 2 bases; junction bases not matched to a gene: 10. CDR3 bases: TGTGCCAGCAGATCTCCTCCCGGGACAGCCTACGAGCAGTACTTC. As protein: CASRSPPGTAYEQYF.

The chain uses TRBV7-3 and TRBJ2-5; D is perhaps TRBD2 (5 bases). The CDR3 has 13 residues. Germline CDR1 reads SGHTA; CDR2 reads FQGTGA. Trimming cost V 3 bases and J 3 bases, with 8 bases left between them. Written as DNA, the CDR3 is TGTGCCAGCAGCTTTGGAGGAAAAGAGACCCAGTACTTC. Its protein product is CASSFGGKETQYF.

The chain links TRBV27 to TRBJ1-2; a weak D match, TRBD1 (6 bases). This CDR3 comprises 14 residues. Germline values: CDR1 MNHEY, CDR2 SMNVEV (reference sequence). The ends were cut back, 0 bases at V and 8 bases at J, with 13 bases in the middle. CDR3 residues: CASSLSGTTSGYTF. Here the CDR3 DNA reads TGTGCCAGCAGTTTATCCGGGACAACATCGGGCTACACCTTC.

The rearrangement uses TRBV25-1 and TRBJ2-3, with D possibly matching TRBD2 (5 bases). Per germline, CDR1 MGHDK and CDR2 SYGVNS. The V end lost 5 bases, the J end lost 4 bases, and 13 bases lay between the germline ends. The CDR3 is 14 residues long. CDR3 in amino acids: CASSPLAGADTQYF. The CDR3 DNA is TGTGCCAGCAGTCCCCTAGCCGGGGCAGATACGCAGTATTTT. The complete variable domain, with remaining parts taken from reference TRBV25-1 and TRBJ2-3, reads EADIYQTPRYLVIGTGKKITLECSQTMGHDKMYWYQQDPGMELHLIHYSYGVNSTEKGDLSSESTVSRIRTEHFPLTLESARPSHTSQYLCASSPLAGADTQYFGPGTRLTVL.

The rearrangement joins TRBV24-1 to TRBJ1-2, with 10 bases aligning to TRBD1. The length of the CDR3 is 16 residues. CDR1 is KGHDR and CDR2 is SFDVKD in the germline V gene. J gave up 8 bases and V 4 bases, and 12 bases lay outside the gene matches. The CDR3: CATSDGQGGRAFGYTF. The CDR3 nucleotides are TGTGCCACCAGTGACGGACAGGGGGGCCGGGCTTTCGGCTACACCTTC.

The J gene is TRBJ1-2, the V gene TRBV6-1; D is possibly TRBD1 (5 bases). The CDR3 is 15 residues long. V lost 1 base, J lost 3 bases, and 12 bases lay in between. CDR1 is MNHNS, CDR2 SASEGT, per germline. CDR3 region: CASSEGRWGDYGYTF. The CDR3 nucleotides are TGTGCCAGCAGTGAAGGGAGGTGGGGGGACTATGGCTACACCTTC.

The chain carries TRBV19 and TRBJ1-2, with D possibly TRBD1 on 6 matching bases. With 8 bases removed from V and 5 bases from J, the gap between germline ends came to 15 bases. The germline V gene encodes CDR1 LNHDA and CDR2 SQIVND (reference sequence). The CDR3 extends over 13 amino acids. The CDR3 reads CASGRGVPYGYTF. In DNA form, the CDR3 reads TGTGCCAGTGGCAGGGGCGTCCCGTATGGCTACACCTTC.

This chain links TRBV4-1 with TRBJ2-3; 16 nucleotides align to TRBD2. V lost 1 base to trimming and J lost 12 bases; unmatched junction nucleotides: 7. The germline CDR1 and CDR2 sequences are MGHRA and YSYEKL. The CDR3 runs 16 residues. The CDR3 reads CASSQGGLAGGPPQYF. Here the CDR3 DNA reads TGCGCCAGCAGCCAAGGGGGACTAGCGGGAGGGCCCCCTCAGTATTTT.

The genes are TRBV7-2 and TRBJ2-1, with 7 bases identical to TRBD2. The CDR3 runs 16 residues. Germline V lookup: CDR1 SGHTA, CDR2 FQGNSA. J gave up 6 bases and V 1 base, and 9 bases lay outside the gene matches. The CDR3 bases are TGTGCCAGCAGCTTAGGGGGACTATCTTTTCGCAATGAGCAGTTCTTC. Encoded protein: CASSLGGLSFRNEQFF.

The rearrangement uses TRBV11-3 and TRBJ2-5; possible D gene TRBD1, 5 bases. V lost 1 base, J lost 2 bases, and 8 bases lay in between. The CDR3 sequence is 14 residues long. The germline V gene encodes CDR1 SGHNT and CDR2 YENEEA. The CDR3 region is CASSLGGIQETQYF. The CDR3 DNA reads as TGTGCCAGCAGCTTAGGGGGCATTCAAGAGACCCAGTACTTC.

The rearrangement uses TRBV10-3 and TRBJ1-3; 7 nucleotides align to TRBD1. CDR1 is ENHRY and CDR2 is SYGVKD in the germline V gene. CDR3 length: 16 residues. V trimming: 6 bases; J trimming: 0 bases; junction bases outside the gene matches: 8. The DNA of the CDR3 is TGTGCCATCAGGGGGGGACAGTGGAGCTCTGGAAACACCATATATTTT. Translated, it gives CAIRGGQWSSGNTIYF.

The chain recombines TRBV16 with TRBJ1-2; TRBD1 might be the D (5 bases). V shed 6 bases and J shed 2 bases, with 13 bases lying between them. The CDR3 sequence is 14 residues long. Germline V gene data show CDR1 as KGHSY and CDR2 as FQNENV. The CDR3 spells CASSQSRGNYGYTF. DNA for the CDR3: TGTGCCAGCAGTCAAAGTAGGGGAAACTATGGCTACACCTTC.

This chain connects TRBV5-8 to TRBJ2-2; D may be TRBD1 (6 bases). Germline CDR1 reads SGHTS; CDR2 reads YDEGEE. V gave up 1 base and J gave up 1 base, with 11 bases separating them. This CDR3 region has 16 residues. CDR3 coding DNA: TGTGCCAGCAGCTTGTTCCGACAGGAGAACACCGGGGAGCTGTTTTTT. Translating it yields CASSLFRQENTGELFF.

J is TRBJ1-5 and V is TRBV9; D is uncertain. Trimming shortened V by 6 bases and J by 1 base, and 11 bases separated the two germline ends. Germline CDR1 reads SGDLS; CDR2 reads YYNGEE. The CDR3 consists of 14 residues. The CDR3 spells CASNEGQSNQPQHF. CDR3 bases: TGTGCCAGCAACGAGGGCCAGAGCAATCAGCCCCAGCATTTT.

The chain joins TRBV7-2 to TRBJ1-1; 9 nucleotides line up with TRBD1. The germline V gene encodes CDR1 SGHTA and CDR2 FQGNSA. With 5 bases clipped from V and 1 base from J, the junction kept 14 bases outside the gene matches. This CDR3 has 18 residues. The CDR3 sequence is CASSPTGTGLLGNTEAFF. For the CDR3, the DNA is TGTGCCAGCAGCCCGACCGGGACAGGGCTGTTGGGGAACACTGAAGCTTTCTTT.